Following are 28 T cell receptor beta chains from one sample sequenced in a study of siplizumab effects on memory and regulatory T cells. Sequencing was performed with immunoSEQ multiplex PCR; in TCRdb, only in-frame clones are kept and a portion is missing. The data contain about 100,000 clones, more than 90% of them seen just once; the ten biggest clones take up roughly 0.15%. The sequenced sample consisted of CD4+ T cells sorted from blood. The origin of the receptors is a human donor in good health.

The chain has TRBV5-4 and TRBJ1-1; 8 bases map to TRBD1. CDR3 length: 16 amino acids. Germline CDR1 is SGHNT and CDR2 is YYREEE (reference sequence). V shed 4 bases, J shed 1 base, and the junction held 9 bases outside the gene matches. The CDR3 sequence: CASSQLAGTGNTEAFF. In nucleotides, the CDR3 is TGTGCCAGCAGCCAACTCGCCGGGACAGGGAACACTGAAGCTTTCTTT.

The chain combines TRBV7-2 with TRBJ1-2; 7 bases map to TRBD1. V lost 1 base to trimming and J lost 6 bases; unmatched junction nucleotides: 5. The CDR3 runs 14 residues. CDR1 and CDR2 from the germline V gene are SGHTA and FQGNSA. The CDR3 DNA follows: TGTGCCAGCAGCTTAGGGGTACAGGGGCATGGCTACACCTTC. It yields the protein CASSLGVQGHGYTF.

The chain couples TRBV28 to TRBJ2-7; D might be TRBD1 or TRBD2, each matching 5 bases. The CDR3 totals 13 residues. V was shortened by 8 bases and J by 2 bases, with 13 bases between the two germline ends. CDR1 MDHEN and CDR2 SYDVKM come from the germline V gene. CDR3 sequence (DNA): TGTGCCAGCGGGGCTGGACTCCCCTACGAGCAGTACTTC. This sequence encodes CASGAGLPYEQYF.

This clone has only one observation. The genes are TRBV19 and TRBJ1-1, with D unresolved. CDR1 and CDR2 (germline): LNHDA, SQIVND (reference sequence). The V end was cut by 3 bases, the J end by 1 base, with 9 bases between. This CDR3 has 14 amino acids. Here the CDR3 DNA reads TGTGCCAGTAGTATTAAAGTGACGAACACTGAAGCTTTCTTT. This sequence encodes CASSIKVTNTEAFF. Using reference TRBV19 and TRBJ1-1 for the parts outside the CDR3, the full variable domain is DGGITQSPKYLFRKEGQNVTLSCEQNLNHDAMYWYRQDPGQGLRLIYYSQIVNDFQKGDIAEGYSVSREKKESFPLTVTSAQKNPTAFYLCASSIKVTNTEAFFGQGTRLTVV.

The chain links TRBV6-5 to TRBJ2-1, with a possible D match to TRBD1 (6 bases). Germline V gene sequence: CDR1 MNHEY, CDR2 SVGAGI. The CDR3 contains 16 residues. The V end lost 4 bases, the J end lost 0 bases, and 13 bases lay between the germline ends. The CDR3 region has the DNA TGTGCCAGCAGTTTAGAGGGGACACACTCCTACAATGAGCAGTTCTTC. Translation gives CASSLEGTHSYNEQFF.

This clone was detected only once. The CDR3, as DNA: TGTGCCAGCAGCCCCTCGGGGACTGAAGCTTTCTTT. This codes for CASSPSGTEAFF. The V and J genes are TRBV7-2 and TRBJ1-1; D gene uncertain. V lost 5 bases and J 5 bases, leaving 9 bases between the germline ends. This CDR3 has 12 residues. Germline V gene sequence: CDR1 SGHTA, CDR2 FQGNSA. Full variable domain (rest looked up from reference TRBV7-2 and TRBJ1-1): GAGVSQSPSNKVTEKGKDVELRCDPISGHTALYWYRQSLGQGLEFLIYFQGNSAPDKSGLPSDRFSAERTGGSVSTLTIQRTQQEDSAVYLCASSPSGTEAFFGQGTRLTVV.

The rearrangement uses TRBV4-3 and TRBJ2-1; 7 bases fit TRBD1. V lost 0 bases to trimming and J lost 6 bases; unmatched junction nucleotides: 11. The CDR3 is 17 amino acids. Germline V gene data show CDR1 as LGHNA and CDR2 as YSLEER. The CDR3 nucleotides are TGCGCCAGCAGCCAAGATTTCATGCAGGGGGATTTCAATGAGCAGTTCTTC. Translation: CASSQDFMQGDFNEQFF.

J is TRBJ1-2 and V is TRBV7-9, with D unresolved. The CDR3 covers 13 residues. The V end lost 8 bases, the J end lost 6 bases, and 16 bases lay between the germline ends. Germline V gives CDR1 SEHNR, CDR2 FQNEAQ (reference sequence). The CDR3 here is CASSNALVDGYTF. The CDR3 DNA follows: TGTGCCAGCTCAAATGCCCTCGTGGATGGCTACACCTTC.

V and J are TRBV4-3 and TRBJ2-2, with D perhaps matching TRBD1 (5 bases). V was clipped by 1 base and J by 4 bases, with 10 bases between them. Germline V gene sequence: CDR1 LGHNA, CDR2 YSLEER. The CDR3 extends over 15 amino acids. The CDR3 nucleotides read TGCGCCAGCAGCCAAGTCGCAGGGCTCACCGGGGAGCTGTTTTTT. Its protein is CASSQVAGLTGELFF.

The chain recombines TRBV29-1 with TRBJ2-7, with D possibly being TRBD1 or TRBD2 (5 bases each). V lost 5 bases to trimming and J lost 2 bases, with 13 bases between them. The CDR3 is 13 amino acids. The germline V gene has CDR1 SQVTM and CDR2 ANQGSEA. In nucleotides, the CDR3 is TGCAGCGTTAAGGGGAGTTTAACCTACGAGCAGTACTTC. This gives the protein CSVKGSLTYEQYF.

This sequence joins TRBV5-1 and TRBJ1-1; possibly TRBD1 for D (6 bases). V gave up 7 bases and J gave up 10 bases, with 23 bases separating them. From germline, CDR1 is SGHRS and CDR2 YFSETQ. The CDR3 consists of 14 residues. CDR3 in amino acids: CASLARPTQGSAFF. The CDR3 bases are TGCGCCAGCCTGGCCCGACCCACACAGGGCTCAGCTTTCTTT.

This chain links TRBV6-1 with TRBJ2-1; D is ambiguous. The V and J ends lost 1 base and 1 base respectively, with 8 bases between them. Germline CDR1 is MNHNS and CDR2 is SASEGT. This CDR3 contains 15 residues. CDR3 sequence: CASSEGRRSYNEQFF. The CDR3 DNA reads as TGTGCCAGCAGTGAAGGGCGTCGGTCCTACAATGAGCAGTTCTTC.

J is TRBJ2-2 and V is TRBV19; no clear D. The CDR3 loop spans 12 amino acids. CDR1 is LNHDA and CDR2 is SQIVND in the germline V gene (reference sequence). Trimming took off 4 bases at V and 7 bases at J, with 7 bases between the two ends. CDR3 residues: CASSTSVGELFF. The CDR3 region has the DNA TGTGCCAGTAGTACCTCCGTCGGGGAGCTGTTTTTT.

The rearrangement joins TRBV30 to TRBJ1-2, with D possibly TRBD1 on 6 matching bases. Germline-derived CDR1 and CDR2 are GTSNPN and SVGIG (reference sequence). Trimming left V 0 bases short and J 8 bases short, with 10 bases between. The CDR3 consists of 12 residues. CDR3 coding DNA: TGTGCCTGGAGTGTTGGGGGGGCAGGCTACACCTTC. The encoded protein is CAWSVGGAGYTF.

The chain uses TRBV10-3 and TRBJ1-6, with TRBD1 matching 8 bases. After removal of 5 bases from V and 7 bases from J, the junction contained 10 bases not matched to a gene. This CDR3 has 16 amino acids. From germline, CDR1 is ENHRY and CDR2 SYGVKD. The chain's CDR3 is CAISPGGAYFNSPLHF. CDR3 DNA: TGTGCCATCAGTCCAGGGGGCGCCTACTTCAATTCACCCCTCCACTTT.

The rearrangement links TRBV5-4 to TRBJ2-2, with D unclear. The CDR3 consists of 15 residues. V was clipped by 0 bases and J by 1 base, with 7 bases between them. Germline V gene lookup returns CDR1 SGHNT and CDR2 YYREEE (reference sequence). The CDR3 sequence is CASSLDVGNTGELFF. The DNA of the CDR3 is TGTGCCAGCAGCTTGGACGTAGGGAACACCGGGGAGCTGTTTTTT.

The chain couples TRBV7-3 to TRBJ2-1; TRBD2 matches at 10 bases. The V and J ends lost 5 bases and 2 bases, in that order; junction bases with no gene match: 3. CDR3 length: 15 amino acids. Per germline, CDR1 SGHTA and CDR2 FQGTGA. The DNA for the CDR3 is TGTGCCAGCAGCGCTAGCGGGGGCACCTACAATGAGCAGTTCTTC. This encodes CASSASGGTYNEQFF.

The chain is built from TRBV2 and TRBJ2-3; the D is unclear. Trimming stripped 4 bases from V and 6 bases from J, with 8 bases between. This CDR3 is built from 12 residues. CDR1 and CDR2 (germline): SNHLY, FYNNEI. CDR3 sequence: CASSGLRDTQYF. The CDR3 bases are TGTGCCAGCAGTGGACTGAGGGATACGCAGTATTTT.

The chain combines TRBV2 with TRBJ2-1, with TRBD2 matching over 13 bases. This CDR3 region has 15 residues. The J segment lost 9 bases and the V segment lost 6 bases, leaving 8 bases of the junction unmatched. From germline, CDR1 is SNHLY and CDR2 FYNNEI. CDR3 sequence reads: CASRLLAGGSSEQFF. The CDR3, as DNA: TGTGCCAGCAGACTACTAGCGGGGGGGTCAAGTGAGCAGTTCTTC.

This chain links TRBV27 with TRBJ1-5; possible D gene TRBD1, 5 bases. Germline-derived CDR1 and CDR2 are MNHEY and SMNVEV (reference sequence). The ends were cut back, 2 bases at V and 4 bases at J, with 9 bases in the middle. The CDR3 extends over 14 amino acids. The CDR3 spells CASSLGGGNQPQHF. The CDR3, as DNA: TGTGCCAGCAGTTTAGGGGGAGGGAATCAGCCCCAGCATTTT.

V usage is TRBV30 and J usage is TRBJ1-2; 8 bases map to TRBD1. V dropped 5 bases and J dropped 5; count of bases not matched to a gene: 10. This CDR3 region has 14 residues. Germline CDR1 is GTSNPN and CDR2 is SVGIG (reference sequence). This chain's CDR3 is CAWGLRQGIYGYTF. The CDR3 bases are TGTGCCTGGGGCCTCCGACAGGGGATATATGGCTACACCTTC.

In this sample, this clone turned up a few times. This chain connects TRBV27 to TRBJ1-2; 9 bases align to TRBD1. V lost 2 bases to trimming and J lost 5 bases; unmatched junction nucleotides: 3. The CDR3 runs to 14 residues. Germline CDR1 is MNHEY and CDR2 is SMNVEV (reference sequence). CDR3 DNA: TGTGCCAGCAGTTTACGACAGGGGGGGTATGGCTACACCTTC. It translates to CASSLRQGGYGYTF.

This sequence joins TRBV5-4 and TRBJ2-2; 8 nucleotides match TRBD1. Germline-derived CDR1 and CDR2 are SGHNT and YYREEE (reference sequence). Trimming cost V 2 bases and J 4 bases; bases outside gene matches: 4. The CDR3 runs to 15 residues. CDR3 sequence (DNA): TGTGCCAGCAGCTTTACTGGGACAGGCACCGGGGAGCTGTTTTTT. It codes for CASSFTGTGTGELFF.

This sequence joins TRBV10-3 and TRBJ1-4; weak D call: TRBD1 (5 bases). This CDR3 region has 15 residues. Trimming cost V 8 bases and J 3 bases, with 16 bases left between them. Germline V CDR1 and CDR2: ENHRY, SYGVKD. CDR3 coding DNA: TGTGCCATCCGTCCACAGGACTCGGCTAATGAAAAACTGTTTTTT. The encoded protein is CAIRPQDSANEKLFF.

In nucleotides, the CDR3 is TGTGCCAGCAGCTTAGTTTACGTGGTGGGGAGCTCCTATAATTCACCCCTCCACTTT. Encoded protein: CASSLVYVVGSSYNSPLHF. The V call is TRBV7-2, the J call TRBJ1-6, with D hard to call. V was clipped by 1 base and J by 0 bases, with 16 bases between them. CDR1 SGHTA and CDR2 FQGNSA come from the germline V gene. This CDR3 spans 19 amino acids.

The rearrangement uses TRBV6-6 and TRBJ2-7; D not resolved. The CDR3 consists of 13 residues. From germline, CDR1 is MNHNY and CDR2 SVGAGI (reference sequence). The V end was cut by 5 bases, the J end by 2 bases, with 10 bases between. The CDR3 coding sequence is TGTGCCAGCAGTCCCCTAGAAGCCTACGAGCAGTACTTC. As protein: CASSPLEAYEQYF.

This clone was observed a single time. The chain has TRBV4-2 and TRBJ1-4; TRBD1 matches 8 bases. In germline, CDR1 is LGHNA, CDR2 YNFKEQ. CDR3 length: 16 residues. The junction had 6 bases not matched to a gene; V was cut back by 0 bases and J by 6 bases. The CDR3 sequence: CASSQDLATGDEKLFF. In DNA form, the CDR3 reads TGTGCCAGCAGCCAAGATCTTGCGACAGGGGATGAAAAACTGTTTTTT.

With respect to this clone: Other DNA sequences from this sample encode an identical CDR3 as well. This chain connects TRBV27 to TRBJ1-1; D is ambiguous. Germline V gene data show CDR1 as MNHEY and CDR2 as SMNVEV (reference sequence). Trimming took off 5 bases at V and 0 bases at J, with 13 bases between the two ends. The CDR3 runs to 15 residues. CDR3 bases: TGTGCCAGCAGTCGTCTGACACCCGTGAACACTGAAGCTTTCTTT. Translated: CASSRLTPVNTEAFF.